The source of this TCR beta chain is a study of shared clonotypes between healthy human individuals. Germline CDR1 reads SNHLY; CDR2 reads FYNNEI. The CDR3 is 16 residues long. V was pared by 4 bases and J by 5 bases, with 18 bases between. Points from the study as a whole: Rarefaction exposed incomplete sorted-subset sequencing despite large depth. Of the naive CD4 clonotypes, roughly 5.2% were shared across a few donors.

The repertoire was sequenced with immunoSEQ multiplex PCR; TCRdb's copy has only in-frame clones and lacks some. Of approximately 330,000 clones listed, less than 75% are singletons. This clone was seen more than once but under ten times. Antigen: not known. This TCR was sampled from a man in his thirties or forties in good health. Material: memory CD4+ T cells sorted from blood. The subset denotes: CD45RA-negative fraction. The chain couples TRBV2 to TRBJ2-1; possibly TRBD2 for D (6 bases). CDR3 in DNA: TGTGCCAGCAGTGCGGAGGGGACGAATACCCACAATGAGCAGTTCTTC. Amino acid sequence: CASSAEGTNTHNEQFF.